This T cell receptor beta chain is from a study of blood T cells in healthy people across ages. This clonotype was recorded many times. The length of the CDR3 is 14 residues. Unmatched junction bases numbered 1, after V lost 3 bases and J lost 1 base. Germline V gene lookup returns CDR1 SEHNR and CDR2 FQNEAQ (reference sequence). A second roughly 6 to 11 cycle PCR used barcoded and J-beta primers. TCRdb reprocessed the 5' RACE reads via MiXCR and lists one record per CDR3 protein. The sample consists of roughly 500,000 distinct CDR3 sequences, 27% of them appearing once. Total RNA, at least 5.5 micrograms per sample, came from PBMCs.

The origin of this receptor is a woman aged 70-85 years in good health. This chain connects TRBV7-9 to TRBJ1-1, with 8 bases lining up with TRBD1. The sequenced material came from blood. DNA for the CDR3: TGTGCCAGCAGCTTTGGACAGGGGAACACTGAAGCTTTCTTT. Translating gives CASSFGQGNTEAFF.